Below, 18 T cell receptor beta chains from the same sample are listed, as sequenced in a study of blood T cell repertoires in COVID-19. Some clones are missing from TCRdb's copy, which holds only in-frame ones; the method was immunoSEQ multiplex PCR. The sample includes 250,000 or so clones, roughly 88% of them seen just once. Sequencing was done on a sample of PBMCs or T cells enriched from blood (not recorded which). The receptors derive from a woman in her forties who had been exposed to COVID-19.

V and J are TRBV7-9 and TRBJ2-1; D is possibly TRBD1 (6 bases). The CDR3 contains 14 residues. Germline V gene sequence: CDR1 SEHNR, CDR2 FQNEAQ (reference sequence). The V end lost 5 bases, the J end lost 4 bases, and 12 bases lay between the germline ends. This chain's CDR3 is CASSTQQGYNEQFF. DNA for the CDR3: TGTGCCAGCAGCACTCAACAGGGATACAATGAGCAGTTCTTC.

This chain connects TRBV9 to TRBJ2-5; D gene ambiguous. V dropped 0 bases and J dropped 5 bases, with 11 bases sitting between them. Germline V gene sequence: CDR1 SGDLS, CDR2 YYNGEE. This CDR3 region has 14 residues. CDR3 region: CASSVAEARETQYF. As DNA, the CDR3 is TGTGCCAGCAGCGTAGCTGAGGCGAGGGAGACCCAGTACTTC. Full variable domain (rest looked up from reference TRBV9 and TRBJ2-5): DSGVTQTPKHLITATGQRVTLRCSPRSGDLSVYWYQQSLDQGLQFLIQYYNGEERAKGNILERFSAQQFPDLHSELNLSSLELGDSALYFCASSVAEARETQYFGPGTRLLVL.

The chain combines TRBV5-6 with TRBJ2-4; the D gene is possibly TRBD1 (6 bases). CDR1 and CDR2 from the germline V gene are SGHDT and YYEEEE. The CDR3 is 16 amino acids. V dropped 4 bases and J dropped 8 bases, with 22 bases sitting between them. The CDR3 DNA reads TGTGCCAGCAGCCAATTTGGCCTACAGGGTCGGTACATTCAGTACTTC. The encoded protein is CASSQFGLQGRYIQYF. Drawing the rest from reference TRBV5-6 and TRBJ2-4, the complete variable domain is DAGVTQSPTHLIKTRGQQVTLRCSPKSGHDTVSWYQQALGQGPQFIFQYYEEEERQRGNFPDRFSGHQFPNYSSELNVNALLLGDSALYLCASSQFGLQGRYIQYFGAGTRLSVL.

This chain connects TRBV5-1 to TRBJ1-6; D remains ambiguous. Trimming removed 4 bases at V and 6 bases at J, with 11 bases between. The CDR3 is 14 residues long. Germline V gene data show CDR1 as SGHRS and CDR2 as YFSETQ. CDR3 sequence: CASSDTLGNSPLHF. CDR3 in DNA: TGCGCCAGCAGCGACACCTTGGGTAATTCACCCCTCCACTTT.

This chain uses TRBV23-1 with TRBJ2-4; D possibly corresponds to TRBD2 (7 bases). TRBV23-1 is known as an ORF, though its function is uncertain. V was trimmed by 7 bases and J by 6 bases, leaving 19 bases between them. The CDR3 sequence is 15 residues long. The CDR3 is CASNPKGGGINIQYF. The CDR3 DNA is TGCGCCAGCAACCCGAAGGGGGGGGGAATAAACATTCAGTACTTC.

The chain employs TRBV6-5 and TRBJ1-4; D may be TRBD1 (5 bases). Germline-derived CDR1 and CDR2 are MNHEY and SVGAGI. This CDR3 contains 15 residues. V was clipped by 6 bases and J by 8 bases, with 19 bases between them. Here the CDR3 DNA reads TGTGCCAGCAGACGGGACGGGAGTGCTTGGGAAAAACTGTTTTTT. Amino acids: CASRRDGSAWEKLFF.

The chain has TRBV6-5 and TRBJ1-6; D is ambiguous. The CDR3 covers 13 residues. V dropped 7 bases and J dropped 7 bases, with 11 bases sitting between them. The germline V gene encodes CDR1 MNHEY and CDR2 SVGAGI. CDR3 DNA: TGTGCCAGCATGTTGTTAGTAAATTCACCCCTCCACTTT. Encoded protein: CASMLLVNSPLHF.

This clone was seen once. This rearrangement joins TRBV29-1 to TRBJ2-1, with a tentative D call TRBD2 (7 bases). V gave up 6 bases and J gave up 0 bases, with 15 bases separating them. This CDR3 contains 15 residues. Germline loops: CDR1 SQVTM, CDR2 ANQGSEA. Here the CDR3 reads CSVWGGASSYNEQFF. The CDR3 DNA follows: TGCAGCGTGTGGGGGGGCGCGAGCTCCTACAATGAGCAGTTCTTC.

The chain couples TRBV28 to TRBJ2-7; 9 bases fit TRBD1. V was clipped by 3 bases and J by 1 base; unmatched bases: 7. The CDR3 totals 16 residues. Germline CDR1 reads MDHEN; CDR2 reads SYDVKM. This CDR3 reads CASSFPTGGLSYEQYV. As DNA, the CDR3 is TGTGCCAGCAGTTTTCCGACAGGGGGTCTTTCCTACGAGCAGTACGTC.

The count of this clone is one. CDR3 nucleotides: TGTGCCAGTAGCCTCCCTTGGGCAGTAGGCTATGGCTACACCTTC. This codes for CASSLPWAVGYGYTF. The genes are TRBV19 and TRBJ1-2, with D uncertain. Between the trimmed V and J ends, which lost 6 bases and 4 bases, there was a span of 18 bases. The germline gives CDR1 LNHDA, CDR2 SQIVND (reference sequence). The CDR3 length is 15 residues.

The rearrangement links TRBV4-2 to TRBJ2-3; 9 bases agree with TRBD2. CDR1 is LGHNA, CDR2 YNFKEQ, per germline. This CDR3 is built from 17 residues. Trimming removed 3 bases from V and 1 base from J; junction bases left unmatched: 8. CDR3 nucleotides: TGTGCCAGCAGCCAGGCGATAGCGGGAGCCGGCACAGATACGCAGTATTTT. As protein: CASSQAIAGAGTDTQYF.

A single count supports this clone. The chain couples TRBV6-6 to TRBJ1-1; D is ambiguous. This CDR3 contains 13 residues. Germline CDR1 is MNHNY and CDR2 is SVGAGI (reference sequence). V dropped 9 bases and J dropped 5 bases, with 16 bases sitting between them. CDR3 residues: CASTEPGGTEAFF. CDR3 in DNA: TGTGCCAGTACTGAACCTGGAGGAACTGAAGCTTTCTTT.

The chain is built from TRBV6-5 and TRBJ2-2, with a weak D call TRBD2 (7 bases). V lost 0 bases and J 7 bases, leaving 15 bases between the germline ends. Germline loops: CDR1 MNHEY, CDR2 SVGAGI. The CDR3 is made up of 16 amino acids. The CDR3 loop reads CASSYSDGGADGELFF. The CDR3 DNA follows: TGTGCCAGCAGTTACTCGGATGGGGGGGCCGACGGGGAGCTGTTTTTT.

The chain carries TRBV3-1 (or the pseudogene TRBV3-2) and TRBJ2-7, with D possibly being TRBD2 (7 bases). CDR3 length: 15 residues. Germline lookup yields CDR1 LGHDT and CDR2 YNNKEL (reference sequence). Trimming took 5 bases from V and 2 from J, leaving 16 bases between them. Here the CDR3 DNA reads TGTGCCAGCAGCAACGTTGGGGAGGGGGCCTACGAGCAGTACTTC. Protein: CASSNVGEGAYEQYF.

The table lists this clone with a count of one. The J gene is TRBJ1-2, the V gene TRBV9, with D perhaps matching TRBD1 (5 bases). The CDR3 extends over 16 amino acids. Germline values: CDR1 SGDLS, CDR2 YYNGEE. Trimming left V 0 bases short and J 6 bases short, with 18 bases between. The CDR3 DNA reads TGTGCCAGCAGCGTAGATCCAGGGATTCTTGGGGATGGCTACACCTTC. The encoded protein is CASSVDPGILGDGYTF.

J is TRBJ1-2 and V is TRBV6-5; D unclear. The CDR3 runs to 15 residues. The germline gives CDR1 MNHEY, CDR2 SVGAGI. V was trimmed by 6 bases and J by 2 bases, leaving 16 bases between them. DNA for the CDR3: TGTGCCAGCAGCTTCGAGATGGTGCGGAACTATGGCTACACCTTC. Residues: CASSFEMVRNYGYTF.

This chain uses TRBV14 with TRBJ2-5, with D perhaps matching TRBD2 (7 bases). The germline CDR1 and CDR2 sequences are SGHDN and FVKESK. The V gene lost 5 bases and the J gene lost 9 bases, with 22 bases spanning the gap. The CDR3 is 15 amino acids. CDR3 DNA: TGTGCCAGCAGCAGAGGGGGAACAACCGGGGGGTCCCAGTACTTC. Its protein is CASSRGGTTGGSQYF.

This chain links TRBV7-3 with TRBJ2-1, with a weak D call TRBD2 (5 bases). This CDR3 spans 16 amino acids. Trimming cost V 3 bases and J 0 bases, with 12 bases left between them. Per germline, CDR1 SGHTA and CDR2 FQGTGA. CDR3 amino acids: CASSLGSWDSYNEQFF. CDR3 in DNA: TGTGCCAGCAGCTTGGGGAGCTGGGACTCCTACAATGAGCAGTTCTTC.